The next 9 T cell receptor beta chains were all read from a single sample in a study of human T cells and chemical hapten exposure. Time point of the sample: patch test 1, 2 weeks after DPC sensitization. The treatment was: therapeutic diphenylcyclopropenone sensitization with weekly scalp DPC. TCRdb processed the RACE reads anew with MiXCR; each CDR3 protein has one entry. In the table there are 70,000 to 100,000 distinct CDR3 sequences, roughly 7.1% of which are singletons. The material sequenced was whole blood, taken in connection with sensitization to the hapten diphenylcyclopropenone (DPC). These receptors all come from a woman younger than 45 with alopecia areata. Some clones in this sample may be carry-over from other donors' samples.

The V gene is TRBV29-1, the J gene TRBJ1-1, with D possibly TRBD1 on 6 matching bases. The CDR3 is 13 amino acids. The germline CDR1 and CDR2 sequences are SQVTM and ANQGSEA. V was shortened by 3 bases and J by 6 bases, with 14 bases between the two germline ends. The CDR3 is CSVEARGFAEAFF. In DNA, the CDR3 is TGCAGCGTTGAGGCCAGGGGATTCGCTGAAGCTTTCTTT.

V is TRBV7-9 and J is TRBJ2-3, with D possibly being TRBD1 or TRBD2 (5 bases each). The V end lost 0 bases, the J end lost 4 bases, and 5 bases lay between the germline ends. The CDR3 contains 13 residues. Per the germline V gene, CDR1 is SEHNR and CDR2 is FQNEAQ (reference sequence). CDR3 DNA sequence: TGTGCCAGCAGCTTAGCGGGACCAGATACGCAGTATTTT. It codes for CASSLAGPDTQYF.

This clonotype showed up many times. The chain has TRBV7-9 and TRBJ2-4; the match to TRBD1 covers 7 bases. Germline V lookup: CDR1 SEHNR, CDR2 FQNEAQ (reference sequence). Trimming took 5 bases from V and 1 from J; bases not matched to a gene: 8. The CDR3 is made up of 16 amino acids. The CDR3 nucleotides are TGTGCCAGCAGCAGAGATCAGGGGGTTGCCAAAAACATTCAGTACTTC. Protein: CASSRDQGVAKNIQYF.

This clonotype was seen ten or more times. V and J are TRBV4-1 and TRBJ1-1; D is ambiguous. Trimming left V 0 bases short and J 0 bases short, with 14 bases between. The CDR3 extends over 17 amino acids. Looked up from germline, CDR1 is MGHRA and CDR2 is YSYEKL. The chain's CDR3 is CASSQDRKELLNTEAFF. The CDR3 DNA reads as TGCGCCAGCAGCCAAGATCGTAAGGAGCTTTTGAACACTGAAGCTTTCTTT.

This clonotype has only a few counts. This sequence joins TRBV6-6 and TRBJ2-7, with D perhaps TRBD1 (6 bases). The length of the CDR3 is 13 residues. Germline lookup yields CDR1 MNHNY and CDR2 SVGAGI (reference sequence). Trimming took off 0 bases at V and 3 bases at J, with 6 bases between the two ends. Here the CDR3 reads CASSYSDSYEQYF. CDR3 bases: TGTGCCAGCAGTTACTCGGACAGCTACGAGCAGTACTTC.

This clonotype was seen many times. This chain links TRBV20-1 with TRBJ2-7; D uncertain. Germline loops: CDR1 DFQATT, CDR2 SNEGSKA (reference sequence). CDR3 length: 15 amino acids. Trimming cost V 6 bases and J 0 bases, with 18 bases left between them. The CDR3 spells CSARARGTVSYEQYF. CDR3 nucleotide sequence: TGCAGTGCCCGAGCCCGAGGTACCGTCTCCTACGAGCAGTACTTC.

This clonotype has just one count. J is TRBJ1-3 and V is TRBV5-1, with D unclear. Trimming removed 3 bases from V and 3 bases from J, with 13 bases in between. This CDR3 comprises 15 residues. The germline gives CDR1 SGHRS, CDR2 YFSETQ. The CDR3 region is CASSSIGQSGNTIYF. In nucleotides, the CDR3 is TGCGCCAGCAGCTCCATCGGGCAGAGTGGAAACACCATATATTTT.

This clonotype was recorded a few times. The V gene is TRBV7-9, the J gene TRBJ2-7; D unresolved. This CDR3 spans 13 amino acids. The germline gives CDR1 SEHNR, CDR2 FQNEAQ (reference sequence). V was clipped by 3 bases and J by 2 bases, with 8 bases between them. The CDR3 region is CASSFENPYEQYF. The CDR3 coding sequence is TGTGCCAGCAGCTTTGAAAACCCCTACGAGCAGTACTTC.

This clonotype was observed at least ten times. The CDR3 DNA is TGTGCCAGCAGCTTGGTACGGGGGTCTGATGAGCAGTTCTTC. Its protein product is CASSLVRGSDEQFF. V and J are TRBV5-4 and TRBJ2-1, with D possibly TRBD2 on 6 matching bases. Trimming took off 0 bases at V and 8 bases at J, with 12 bases between the two ends. This CDR3 spans 14 amino acids. Per germline, CDR1 SGHNT and CDR2 YYREEE (reference sequence).